Described below is a single TCR beta chain sequence and its context. The specificity of this receptor is unknown. Nothing much larger sits one base from this clone, and base qualities are not available. V loses 1 base of germline sequence and J loses 4 bases, and the interval between the two ends is 13 bases. The germline V gene yields SGHAT for CDR1 and FQNNGV for CDR2. Measured from the cysteine to the phenylalanine, the CDR3 is 15 residues long. The read is trimmed to its CDR3 DNA, 45 bases read in frame from base 1. TCRbeta CDR3 regions were amplified from genomic DNA by means of the immunoSEQ Assay, a bias-controlled multiplex PCR. Turning to the authors' computational methods: The number of nucleated cells in each sample was estimated by amplification of reference gene primers within the assay. To quantify the absolute abundance of each unique TCRbeta CDR3 rearrangement, sequence reads were collapsed and filtered. For each sample, productive Simpson clonality was calculated as the square root of Simpson's diversity index over productive rearrangements. This immuneACCESS table, as held by TCRdb, lists in-frame sequences with V and J called but not all clones. Of the missing ones, under half trace to an unresolved V gene in checked studies; the others have no known cause. V, J and clone size were drawn from that table, and D and trimming were deduced from the DNA. For this sample the table gives about 150,000 clones, of which roughly 87% were detected only once. About 4.2% of the sample goes to the ten largest clones.

This sample was included in a study of blood T cell repertoires in COVID-19 (TCRdb year 2020). At the level of the whole study: The collaborator samples originated in the United States, Italy and Spain and spanned the acute and convalescent phases of COVID-19. The prospective study material was composed of cDNA or gDNA derived from T cells, B-cell-depleted T cells, or PBMCs. Deeply sampled blood TCRbeta repertoires from subjects exposed to, actively infected with, or recovered from COVID-19 were included in the dataset. The repertoires were released in a freely available public database intended as a resource for research on the immune response to SARS-CoV-2. The samples were drawn from two sources: the first 160 participants of the ongoing ImmuneRACE study, and 1,000 to 1,500 subjects contributed by 6 global collaborators. Sample metadata almost always included a de-identified subject ID, COVID-19 status, age in years and sex. Where available, HLA class I and class II types were taken from metadata supplied by the sample provider and were not determined by assay-based typing. Paper-wide results and their limitations: Clinical and demographic metadata were provided uncurated, with the amount varying by source and participant.

Each collaborating institution followed its own protocols to collect whole blood in K2EDTA tubes. For TCRbeta analysis, collaborators shipped samples as frozen whole blood, isolated PBMCs, or DNA extracted from either of those sample types. The sequence was obtained from a woman aged 55-70 years with active or convalescent COVID-19. The rearranged chain carries TRBV11-2 and TRBJ1-1; tentative D gene TRBD1, with 5 bases matching. The sample comprised peripheral blood. The CDR3 protein: CASSLGTGGPTEAFF. The DNA sequence is as follows: TGTGCCAGCAGCTTAGGTACCGGGGGACCCACTGAAGCTTTCTTT.